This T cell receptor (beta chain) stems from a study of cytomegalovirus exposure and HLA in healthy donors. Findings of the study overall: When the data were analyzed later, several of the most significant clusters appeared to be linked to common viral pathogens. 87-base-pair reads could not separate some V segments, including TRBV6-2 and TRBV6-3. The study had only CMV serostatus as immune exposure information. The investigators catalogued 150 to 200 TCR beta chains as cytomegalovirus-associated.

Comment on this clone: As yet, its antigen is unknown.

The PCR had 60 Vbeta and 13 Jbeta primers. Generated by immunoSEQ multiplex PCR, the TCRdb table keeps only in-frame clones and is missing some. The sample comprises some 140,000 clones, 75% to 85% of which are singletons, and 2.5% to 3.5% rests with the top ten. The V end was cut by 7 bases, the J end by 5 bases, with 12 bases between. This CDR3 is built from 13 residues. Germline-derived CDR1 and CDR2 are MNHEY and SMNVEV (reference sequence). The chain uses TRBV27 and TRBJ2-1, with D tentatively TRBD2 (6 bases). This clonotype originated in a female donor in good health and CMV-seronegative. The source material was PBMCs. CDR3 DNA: TGTGCCAGCAAGGACACTAGCAACAATGAGCAGTTCTTC. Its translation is CASKDTSNNEQFF.